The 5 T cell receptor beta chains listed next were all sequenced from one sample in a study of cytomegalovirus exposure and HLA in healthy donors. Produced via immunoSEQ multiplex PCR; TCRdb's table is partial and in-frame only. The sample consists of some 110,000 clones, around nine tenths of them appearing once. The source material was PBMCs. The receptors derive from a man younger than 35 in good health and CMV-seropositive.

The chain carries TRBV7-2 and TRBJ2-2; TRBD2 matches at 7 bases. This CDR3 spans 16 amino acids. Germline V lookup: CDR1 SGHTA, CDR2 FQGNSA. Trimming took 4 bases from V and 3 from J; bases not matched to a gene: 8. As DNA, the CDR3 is TGTGCCAGCAGCTACTTAAGCGGGGCCGACACCGGGGAGCTGTTTTTT. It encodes CASSYLSGADTGELFF. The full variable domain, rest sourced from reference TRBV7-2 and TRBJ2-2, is GAGVSQSPSNKVTEKGKDVELRCDPISGHTALYWYRQSLGQGLEFLIYFQGNSAPDKSGLPSDRFSAERTGGSVSTLTIQRTQQEDSAVYLCASSYLSGADTGELFFGEGSRLTVL.

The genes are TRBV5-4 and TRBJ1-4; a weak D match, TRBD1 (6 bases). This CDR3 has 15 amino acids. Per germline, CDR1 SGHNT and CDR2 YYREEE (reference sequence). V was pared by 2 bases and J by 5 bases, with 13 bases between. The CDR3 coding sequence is TGTGCCAGCAGCTTTAAGGACAGTACGAATGAAAAACTGTTTTTT. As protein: CASSFKDSTNEKLFF.

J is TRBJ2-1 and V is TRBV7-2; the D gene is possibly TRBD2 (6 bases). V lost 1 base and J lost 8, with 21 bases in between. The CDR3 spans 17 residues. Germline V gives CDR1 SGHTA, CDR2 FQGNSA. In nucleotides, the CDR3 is TGTGCCAGCAGCTTAGGATCGACTAGTCTACTCATCGATGAGCAGTTCTTC. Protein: CASSLGSTSLLIDEQFF.

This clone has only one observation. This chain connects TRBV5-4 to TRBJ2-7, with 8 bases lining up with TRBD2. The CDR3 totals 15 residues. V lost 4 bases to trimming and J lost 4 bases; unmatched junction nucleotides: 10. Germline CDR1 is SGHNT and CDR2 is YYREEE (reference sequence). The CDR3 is CASSPGGAGFYEQYF. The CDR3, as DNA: TGTGCCAGCAGCCCGGGGGGGGCCGGGTTTTACGAGCAGTACTTC.

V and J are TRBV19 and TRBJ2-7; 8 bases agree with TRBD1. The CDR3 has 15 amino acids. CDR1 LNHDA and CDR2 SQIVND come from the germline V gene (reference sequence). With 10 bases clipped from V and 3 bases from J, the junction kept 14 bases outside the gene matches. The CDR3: CATSTGGRGLYEQYF. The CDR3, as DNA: TGTGCCACCTCTACAGGGGGGAGAGGACTCTACGAGCAGTACTTC.